The rows below give T cell receptor beta chains drawn from one sample of a study of T cells in Graves' hyperthyroidism and ophthalmopathy. Via MiXCR, TCRdb re-called the multiplex PCR reads, giving one row per CDR3 protein. The data hold 550,000 to 600,000 distinct CDR3 sequences, with 16% observed a single time. The material sequenced was blood. These receptor sequences come from a woman aged 18-29 years with Graves' hyperthyroidism. CDR3s include the opening cysteine and the closing phenylalanine or tryptophan. A D gene is named only where the DNA matches it firmly. Rows may omit the clone size; those that give it use once, few, many or a size class.

>many|TRBJ2-1|TRBV3-1|.
TGTGCCAGCAGCCAAGGAAGAGTGTACAATGAGCAGTTCTTC
CASSQGRVYNEQFF
>many|TRBJ2-5|TRBV24-1|TRBD2
TGTGCCACCAGTGATTTCCCGGCTAGCGGGGAGCTACAAGAGACCCAGTACTTC
CATSDFPASGELQETQYF
>.|TRBJ1-1|TRBV5-4|.
TGTGCCAGCTCCTCAGGGTTAGTGAACACTGAAGCTTTCTTT
CASSSGLVNTEAFF
>many|TRBJ2-3|TRBV10-2|.
TGCGCCAGCAGTGAGCGACAGCGGGATACGCAGTATTTT
CASSERQRDTQYF
>many|TRBJ2-1|TRBV29-1|.
TGCAGCGTTGACTATGGACGGCCCCTCAATGAGCAGTTCTTC
CSVDYGRPLNEQFF
>few|TRBJ1-2|TRBV20-1|.
TGCAGTGCTAGCGACAGCCGGGTCTATGGCTACACCTTC
CSASDSRVYGYTF
>many|TRBJ1-4|TRBV3-1|TRBD1
TGTGCCAGCAGCGCTCGGACAGGGGCGAGTGAAAAACTGTTTTTT
CASSARTGASEKLFF
>once|TRBJ1-1|TRBV10-1|TRBD1
TGCGCCAGCAGTGGACAGGGGGCAGACACTGAAGCTTTCTTT
CASSGQGADTEAFF
>.|TRBJ2-7|TRBV5-1|TRBD1
TGCGCCAGCAGCTTTTTTCAGGGGGCCTACGAGCAGTACTTC
CASSFFQGAYEQYF
>many|TRBJ2-1|TRBV28|.
TGTGCCAGCAGCACCGCGGGACCCAGCAATGAGCAGTTCTTC
CASSTAGPSNEQFF
>.|TRBJ2-2|TRBV24-1|TRBD2
TGTGCCACCAGTGACCCCTCTAGCGGGAGGTTTACCGGGGAGCTGTTTTTT
CATSDPSSGRFTGELFF
>.|TRBJ2-4|TRBV28|TRBD1
TGTGCCAGCAGTTTAGATAACATGGGACAGGCAGAAAACATTCAGTACTTC
CASSLDNMGQAENIQYF
>many|TRBJ1-2|TRBV28|.
TGTGCCAGCAGTGTAATCGACAGAGCTAACTATGGCTACACCTTC
CASSVIDRANYGYTF
>few|TRBJ1-1|TRBV6-5|.
TGTGCCAGCAGTTACGGGGGTGAGGACACTGAAGCTTTCTTT
CASSYGGEDTEAFF
>once|TRBJ2-1|TRBV15|.
TGTGCCACCAGCAGTCAGGGTTTCGGTGAGCAGTTCTTC
CATSSQGFGEQFF
>.|TRBJ2-3|TRBV11-1|.
TGTGCCAGCAGCTCCACCCCCCCCGGGGCGATGGGCACAGATACGCAGTATTTT
CASSSTPPGAMGTDTQYF
>.|TRBJ1-4|TRBV20-1|.
TGCAGTGCTAGAGATGCAGGGGCTGGTGAAAAACTGTTTTTT
CSARDAGAGEKLFF
>.|TRBJ1-5|TRBV3-1|.
TGTGCCAGCAGCCAAATCCGGGACGGACTAAATCAGCCCCAGCATTTT
CASSQIRDGLNQPQHF
>.|TRBJ2-7|TRBV5-6|TRBD1
TGTGCCAGCAGCTTGAGCCGCTGGGGACAGCCTTACGAGCAGTACTTC
CASSLSRWGQPYEQYF
>many|TRBJ2-3|TRBV10-3|.
TGTGCCATCAGTGAGTCCAGTCGCAATACGCAGTATTTT
CAISESSRNTQYF
>.|TRBJ2-7|TRBV20-1|.
TGCAGTGCTGGGAGCCTAGCGATGGGCTACGAGCAGTACTTC
CSAGSLAMGYEQYF
>many|TRBJ2-1|TRBV20-1|TRBD2
TGCAGTGCGGCCCCCGGGACTAGCGTTTACAATGAGCAGTTCTTC
CSAAPGTSVYNEQFF
>.|TRBJ2-2|TRBV9|.
TGTGCCAGCAGTACAAGGGTCAACACCGGGGAGCTGTTTTTT
CASSTRVNTGELFF
>.|TRBJ1-1|TRBV6-2/TRBV6-3|.
TGCGCCAGCAGTGACCCAGAAATGAACACTGAAGCTTTCTTT
CASSDPEMNTEAFF
>many|TRBJ2-7|TRBV20-1|.
TGCAGTGCCCAACTCCCGGGGACTCGCTACGAGCAGTACTTC
CSAQLPGTRYEQYF
>few|TRBJ1-4|TRBV29-1|.
TGCAGCGTTGTGGGGAATGAAAAACTGTTTTTT
CSVVGNEKLFF
>.|TRBJ2-2|TRBV12-3/TRBV12-4|TRBD2
TGTGCCAGCAGTGGCCCGGGACTAGCGGGAGGTACGAACACCGGGGAGCTGTTTTTT
CASSGPGLAGGTNTGELFF
>few|TRBJ1-2|TRBV7-3|.
TGTGCCAGCAGCTTGTCAACTGACGGCGGGGGCTACACCTTC
CASSLSTDGGGYTF
>.|TRBJ2-3|TRBV7-8|.
TGTGCCAGCAGCTTAGATCTGGGGGCAGGGGTTGGGGAGCATAAGGGCACAGATACGCAGTATTTT
CASSLDLGAGVGEHKGTDTQYF
>many|TRBJ2-1|TRBV6-1|TRBD1
TGTGCCAGCAGTAGGGGACAGGGCTACAATGAGCAGTTCTTC
CASSRGQGYNEQFF
>few|TRBJ2-2|TRBV7-9|.
TGTGCCAGCAGCTTAATCTACACCGGGGAGCTGTTTTTT
CASSLIYTGELFF